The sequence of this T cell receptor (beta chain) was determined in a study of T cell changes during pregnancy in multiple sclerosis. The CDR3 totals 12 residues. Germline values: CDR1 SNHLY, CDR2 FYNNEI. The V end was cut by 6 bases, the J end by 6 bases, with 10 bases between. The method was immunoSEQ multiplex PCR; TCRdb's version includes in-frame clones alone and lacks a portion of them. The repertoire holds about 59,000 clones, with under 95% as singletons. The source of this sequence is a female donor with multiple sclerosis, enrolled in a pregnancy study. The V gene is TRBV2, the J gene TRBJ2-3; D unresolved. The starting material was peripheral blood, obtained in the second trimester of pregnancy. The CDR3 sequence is CASRSSSDTQYF. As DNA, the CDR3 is TGTGCCAGCAGGTCGAGCTCGGATACGCAGTATTTT.